Reported below is one T cell receptor (beta chain). A read error may be the cause here, since a much bigger clone is one base away. The data derive from a study of read filtering for tumor transcriptome and immune sequencing. Molecular barcoded adaptors covering alpha/delta and beta/gamma chains were used on 400 ng RNA. Each CDR3 protein gets one entry after TCRdb re-called the reads with MiXCR. The profile shows roughly 41,000 distinct CDR3 sequences, roughly 15% of them singletons. This TCR was recovered from a donor aged 40 or over with multiple myeloma. Sequenced sample: a population of CD138-negative cells sorted from bone marrow.

CDR3: CATSGLAGSDEQFF. CDR3 coding DNA: TGTGCCACCAGTGGCCTAGCGGGAAGCGATGAGCAGTTCTTC. V is TRBV24-1 and J is TRBJ2-1; 9 positions agree with TRBD2. The CDR3 covers 14 residues. The V gene end was trimmed by 5 bases and the J gene end by 8 bases; junction bases not matched to a gene: 6. Germline V lookup: CDR1 KGHDR, CDR2 SFDVKD.